The rows below give T cell receptor beta chains drawn from one sample of a study of blood T cells in healthy people across ages. In TCRdb, the 5' RACE reads were re-called with MiXCR into one record per CDR3 protein. The sample comprises about 1.4 million distinct CDR3 sequences, approximately 60% of which are singletons, and 6.5% to 8% rests with the top ten. The specimen was blood. These receptors all come from a man aged 18 to 30 in good health. Both conserved end residues are part of each CDR3. Each record gives: J gene, CDR3 length, D gene, clone size, V gene, CDR3 DNA, CDR3 protein. A D gene is named only where the DNA matches it firmly. Clone size is not always given. Where it is, it says once, few, many or a class for expanded clones.

TRBJ1-6	13	.	.	TRBV27	TGTGCCAGCAGTCCCGCTCCCCGCACACCCCTCCACTTT	CASSPAPRTPLHF
TRBJ2-1	15	TRBD2	few	TRBV12-3/TRBV12-4	TGTGCCAGCATTAGATTTCTAGCGGGAGTGAATGAGCAGTTCTTC	CASIRFLAGVNEQFF
TRBJ1-2	15	.	.	TRBV7-2	TGTGCCAGCAGCTTAGCTTTCGATGTTAACTATGGCTACACCTTC	CASSLAFDVNYGYTF
TRBJ2-2	14	.	.	TRBV29-1	TGCAGCGTTGTAGGGACGCTGAACACCGGGGAGCTGTTTTTT	CSVVGTLNTGELFF
TRBJ2-7	13	.	.	TRBV5-5	TGTGCCAGCAGCTTCCCAAACAGGCTCGAGCAGTACTTC	CASSFPNRLEQYF
TRBJ2-7	13	TRBD1	once	TRBV27	TGTGCCAGCACTAAACAGGGGGCTAACGAGCAGTACTTC	CASTKQGANEQYF
TRBJ2-1	14	.	few	TRBV6-6	TGTGCCAGCATGTTCCGGGACGGCCGCAATGAGCAGTTCTTC	CASMFRDGRNEQFF
TRBJ1-2	15	TRBD1	.	TRBV12-3/TRBV12-4	TGTGCCAGCAGTAATCCGGGACAGGGGGCTTATGGCTACACCTTC	CASSNPGQGAYGYTF
TRBJ2-7	15	.	few	TRBV15	TGTGCCACCAGCAGAAGGACTCCTCTCGACTACGAGCAGTACTTC	CATSRRTPLDYEQYF
TRBJ1-1	14	TRBD1	.	TRBV6-2/TRBV6-3	TGTGCCAGCAGATCGACAGGGTTGGCCACTGAAGCTTTCTTT	CASRSTGLATEAFF
TRBJ1-2	13	.	.	TRBV2	TGTGCCAGCAAGGGGGAACCGGAGACTGGCTACACCTTC	CASKGEPETGYTF
TRBJ2-7	14	TRBD2	.	TRBV2	TGTGCCAGCAGTGTAACGGGAGGGGCCTACGAGCAGTACTTC	CASSVTGGAYEQYF
TRBJ2-3	15	TRBD2	.	TRBV4-1	TGCGCCAGCAGCCAACGGGGACTAGGAACAGATACGCAGTATTTT	CASSQRGLGTDTQYF
TRBJ1-5	15	.	few	TRBV5-1	TGCGCCAGCAGCCCCACAGGGCTTAGCAATCAGCCCCAGCATTTT	CASSPTGLSNQPQHF
TRBJ2-5	12	.	.	TRBV7-2	TGTGCCAGCATCTTTCAGGGGTGGGAGCAGTACTTC	CASIFQGWEQYF
TRBJ2-3	15	TRBD2	.	TRBV6-5	TGTGCCAGCAGTCGGACTAGCGGGGTGCACAATACGCAGTATTTT	CASSRTSGVHNTQYF
TRBJ2-1	17	.	.	TRBV4-1	TGCGCCAGCAGCCAGGCCTACTTAAGGGACCAGAACAATGAGCAGTTCTTC	CASSQAYLRDQNNEQFF
TRBJ2-7	12	.	.	TRBV7-9	TGTGCCAGCAAGGGAATTGGGGGCGAGCAGTACTTC	CASKGIGGEQYF
TRBJ2-5	11	TRBD2	.	TRBV20-1	TGCAGTGGGTCCGGGGGGGAGACCCAGTACTTC	CSGSGGETQYF
TRBJ2-7	13	.	.	TRBV7-2	TGTGCCAGCAGCTCTAGGCCAGTCTACGAGCAGTACTTC	CASSSRPVYEQYF
TRBJ2-7	13	.	.	TRBV6-2/TRBV6-3	TGTGCCAGCAAGTTAGGAGTATTCTACGAGCAGTACTTC	CASKLGVFYEQYF
TRBJ1-2	14	.	few	TRBV27	TGTGCCAGCAGTCCGCTTGGAGAAGAGGGACGCTACACCTTC	CASSPLGEEGRYTF
TRBJ1-2	14	.	.	TRBV11-1	TGTGCCAGCAGCCCAGTTGGGGGGTCACGCAGCTACACCTTC	CASSPVGGSRSYTF
TRBJ2-1	16	TRBD1	.	TRBV4-1	TGCGCCAGCAGCACCCAACAGGGGAACTCCTACAATGAGCAGTTCTTC	CASSTQQGNSYNEQFF
TRBJ2-1	12	.	.	TRBV11-2	TGTGCCAGCAGCTCGGGACTTCAGGGGCAGTTCTTC	CASSSGLQGQFF
TRBJ2-4	12	.	few	TRBV29-1	TGCAGCGTTTTTTCCGCTCAGAACATTCAGTACTTC	CSVFSAQNIQYF
TRBJ1-1	14	.	few	TRBV5-1	TGCGCCAGCAGCTTCCGTGCCCCGAACACTGAAGCTTTCTTT	CASSFRAPNTEAFF
TRBJ2-1	14	.	few	TRBV29-1	TGCAGCCTCATAGCACCAAGCTCCTACAATGAGCAGTTCTTC	CSLIAPSSYNEQFF
TRBJ2-1	16	.	.	TRBV6-4	TGTGCCAGCAGTGACGGCATGGAGTACTCGGGATCCAGGCAGTTCTTC	CASSDGMEYSGSRQFF
TRBJ2-7	14	.	.	TRBV7-2	TGTGCCAGCGGCGAGCCGGGCGCCGTCTACGAGCAGTACTTC	CASGEPGAVYEQYF
TRBJ1-1	11	.	.	TRBV6-5	TGTGCCAGCATTAGGGGGGCTGAAGCTTTCTTT	CASIRGAEAFF
TRBJ2-7	14	TRBD1	few	TRBV27	TGTGCCAGCAGTTCAGCAGGGGGACCCTACGAGCAGTACTTC	CASSSAGGPYEQYF
TRBJ1-2	12	.	.	TRBV20-1	TGCAGTGCTAGTTCTGGGGTATTTGGCTACACCTTC	CSASSGVFGYTF
TRBJ2-7	13	TRBD1	.	TRBV29-1	TGCAGCGTTCTGGGGACAGGGGGTTTTTGGCAGTACTTC	CSVLGTGGFWQYF
TRBJ2-1	14	.	once	TRBV7-9	TGTGCCATTCCTGGCGGGCCGACTGGAAATGAGCAGTTCTTC	CAIPGGPTGNEQFF
TRBJ2-1	13	TRBD1	.	TRBV2	TGTGCCATCCCGGGACAGGGATACAATGAGCAGTTCTTC	CAIPGQGYNEQFF
TRBJ2-1	15	TRBD2	.	TRBV29-1	TGCAGCGCCAAAACGTCAGGGACTAGCGGGGGGACTCTGTTCTTC	CSAKTSGTSGGTLFF
TRBJ2-1	16	.	.	TRBV6-6	TGTGCCAGCAGTTACTCGGGGGTTGCCAAATCGCCCGAGCAGTTCTTC	CASSYSGVAKSPEQFF
TRBJ2-3	13	.	many	TRBV5-1	TGCGCCAGCAGCTTGCAGGTCGCAGATACGCAGTATTTT	CASSLQVADTQYF
TRBJ2-1	15	.	.	TRBV5-1	TGCGCCAGCAGCCTTGAGGACAGCTCCTACAATGAGCAGTTCTTC	CASSLEDSSYNEQFF
TRBJ2-6	16	.	few	TRBV29-1	TGCAGCGTTGGCAGGGTTCACAACTCTGGGGCCAACGTCCTGACTTTC	CSVGRVHNSGANVLTF
TRBJ2-1	16	.	once	TRBV6-6	TGTGCCAGCAGCCTACTGCAGTCAGGGGTGGACAATGAGCAGTTCTTC	CASSLLQSGVDNEQFF
TRBJ2-5	14	.	.	TRBV6-5	TGTGCCAGCAGGACCCCGGGACGAAAAGAGACCCAGTACTTC	CASRTPGRKETQYF
TRBJ1-2	13	.	few	TRBV20-1	TGCAGTGCCTATGGCGGGGGCTCTTACGGCTACACCTTC	CSAYGGGSYGYTF
TRBJ2-1	15	.	.	TRBV4-1	TGCGCCAGCAGCCAAGTGGGGTCAGCCTACAATGAGCAGTTCTTC	CASSQVGSAYNEQFF
TRBJ2-5	13	.	few	TRBV20-1	TGCAGTGCTAATAGCGGAACTCAAGAGACCCAGTACTTC	CSANSGTQETQYF
TRBJ1-2	15	.	.	TRBV5-1	TGCGCCAGCAGGAACCGACAGGCCCCTAACTATGGCTACACCTTC	CASRNRQAPNYGYTF
TRBJ2-1	15	.	.	TRBV6-6	TGTGCCAGCAGTTACTCGTGGGACTCCTACAATGAGCAGTTCTTC	CASSYSWDSYNEQFF
TRBJ1-1	13	.	.	TRBV27	TGTGCCTCGAAAGGGGGATTTTCGACTGAAGCTTTCTTT	CASKGGFSTEAFF
TRBJ2-1	14	.	.	TRBV5-1	TGCGCCAGCAACAACCTAGGCGCTGGGAATGAGCAGTTCTTC	CASNNLGAGNEQFF